The 20 T cell receptor beta chains below all came from one sample that was sequenced in a study of cytomegalovirus exposure and HLA in healthy donors. 60 Vbeta and 13 Jbeta primers were used in PCR. Clones were sequenced by immunoSEQ multiplex PCR, and TCRdb holds only the in-frame ones, with some missing. The sample consists of more than 130,000 clones, about 82% of them appearing once. The material sequenced was PBMCs. These TCRs come from a man aged 25-45 years in good health and CMV-seronegative.

The chain links TRBV19 to TRBJ1-4, with a weak D call TRBD1 (5 bases). The germline V gene encodes CDR1 LNHDA and CDR2 SQIVND (reference sequence). Trimming left V 4 bases short and J 8 bases short, with 14 bases between. The CDR3 is 14 residues long. CDR3 sequence (DNA): TGTGCCAGTAGTAAGGACCAACCAGGGGAAAAACTGTTTTTT. Protein sequence: CASSKDQPGEKLFF.

This clone was observed a single time. Other nucleotide sequences from this sample produce the same CDR3. The CDR3 loop is CASSLGVSGKSTDTQYF. In DNA, the CDR3 is TGCGCCAGCAGCTTGGGCGTTAGCGGGAAGAGCACAGATACGCAGTATTTT. The V gene is TRBV5-1, the J gene TRBJ2-3, with 8 bases lining up with TRBD2. V gave up 0 bases and J gave up 0 bases; unmatched junction bases: 6. CDR3 length equals 17 residues. Germline lookup yields CDR1 SGHRS and CDR2 YFSETQ.

The rearrangement uses TRBV18 and TRBJ1-1, with D maybe TRBD1 (6 bases). V was pared by 6 bases and J by 1 base, with 12 bases between. Germline V CDR1 and CDR2: KGHSH, LQKENI. The CDR3 has 14 residues. The CDR3 nucleotides read TGTGCCAGCTCGTATCAGACAGGGAACACTGAAGCTTTCTTT. Amino acid sequence: CASSYQTGNTEAFF.

This sequence joins TRBV5-6 and TRBJ2-5; weak D call: TRBD2 (5 bases). CDR1 SGHDT and CDR2 YYEEEE come from the germline V gene. CDR3 length: 15 amino acids. Trimming cost V 7 bases and J 6 bases, with 22 bases left between them. CDR3: CASRAMRAGLQTQYF. The CDR3, as DNA: TGTGCCAGCCGCGCTATGAGGGCCGGTTTGCAGACCCAGTACTTC.

The chain has TRBV28 and TRBJ2-7; 13 bases agree with TRBD2. Germline CDR1 is MDHEN and CDR2 is SYDVKM. Trimming cost V 5 bases and J 11 bases; bases outside gene matches: 9. This CDR3 is 14 amino acids long. The CDR3 is CASSETSGRLWKYF. In DNA, the CDR3 is TGTGCCAGCAGTGAGACTAGCGGGAGGCTCTGGAAGTACTTC.

V is TRBV2 and J is TRBJ1-3; D gene uncertain. The V end lost 5 bases, the J end lost 0 bases, and 8 bases lay between the germline ends. The germline V gene has CDR1 SNHLY and CDR2 FYNNEI. The CDR3 is 14 amino acids. Here the CDR3 DNA reads TGTGCCAGCAGTAACAGCCTCTCTGGAAACACCATATATTTT. This translates into CASSNSLSGNTIYF.

Note on this clone: Relative to the germline gene, one junction end is altered; a read error may explain this. The V and J genes are TRBV7-7 and TRBJ2-5, with D possibly TRBD2 on 6 matching bases. Germline CDR1 SSHAT, CDR2 FNYEAQ (reference sequence). There are 13 residues in the CDR3. The CDR3 region has the DNA TGTGCTAGCAGCACCGAGGGAGGAAAGACCCAGTACTTC. It encodes CASSTEGGKTQYF.

J is TRBJ1-5 and V is TRBV4-1, with 9 positions matching TRBD1. This CDR3 has 17 amino acids. Germline CDR1 MGHRA, CDR2 YSYEKL. V lost 3 bases, J lost 1 base, and 7 bases stayed unmatched. For the CDR3, the DNA is TGCGCCAGCAGCCACCACAGGGGGCAAGGGAGCAATCAGCCCCAGCATTTT. Residues: CASSHHRGQGSNQPQHF.

The J gene is TRBJ2-5, the V gene TRBV28; no reliable D call. Germline-derived CDR1 and CDR2 are MDHEN and SYDVKM. Trimming pared 5 bases from V and 6 bases from J, leaving 10 bases between. This CDR3 has 12 amino acids. For the CDR3, the DNA is TGTGCCAGCAGTCCTAGAGTTCAGACCCAGTACTTC. It encodes CASSPRVQTQYF. Filled out from reference TRBV28 and TRBJ2-5, the complete variable domain reads DVKVTQSSRYLVKRTGEKVFLECVQDMDHENMFWYRQDPGLGLRLIYFSYDVKMKEKGDIPEGYSVSREKKERFSLILESASTNQTSMYLCASSPRVQTQYFGPGTRLLVL.

The chain uses TRBV6-6 and TRBJ2-5, with D possibly TRBD2 on 6 matching bases. CDR3 length equals 15 residues. Trimming pared 6 bases from V and 2 bases from J, leaving 16 bases between. The germline CDR1 and CDR2 sequences are MNHNY and SVGAGI (reference sequence). CDR3 region: CASSRRRDGQETQYF. The CDR3 DNA sequence: TGTGCCAGCAGCCGCCGGAGGGACGGGCAAGAGACCCAGTACTTC.

CDR3 in amino acids: CASSAVSSGGYTF. The CDR3 nucleotides are TGTGCCAGCAGTGCGGTATCCTCGGGGGGCTACACCTTC. The chain uses TRBV6-6 and TRBJ1-2, with D unresolved. The V end was cut by 5 bases, the J end by 8 bases, with 15 bases between. Germline V gives CDR1 MNHNY, CDR2 SVGAGI (reference sequence). The CDR3 runs to 13 residues.

This clone showed up just a few times. V usage is TRBV27 and J usage is TRBJ2-4, with 7 positions matching TRBD1. CDR1 and CDR2 from the germline V gene are MNHEY and SMNVEV (reference sequence). The CDR3 contains 14 residues. V dropped 5 bases and J dropped 7; count of bases not matched to a gene: 8. This CDR3 reads CASSPRQGGNIQYF. CDR3 nucleotide sequence: TGTGCCAGCAGTCCCCGACAGGGCGGCAACATTCAGTACTTC.

The chain couples TRBV5-4 to TRBJ1-2, with D unresolved. The germline V and J ends were trimmed by 1 base and 3 bases, with 7 bases remaining between them. This CDR3 has 13 amino acids. The germline gives CDR1 SGHNT, CDR2 YYREEE (reference sequence). DNA for the CDR3: TGTGCCAGCAGCTTGCGACGGGACTATGGCTACACCTTC. It is translated as CASSLRRDYGYTF.

The rearrangement links TRBV5-4 to TRBJ2-7; the match to TRBD1 covers 7 bases. Germline lookup yields CDR1 SGHNT and CDR2 YYREEE (reference sequence). Unmatched junction bases numbered 8, after V lost 5 bases and J lost 0 bases. The length of the CDR3 is 15 residues. This CDR3 is CASSSETGFSYEQYF. The CDR3 nucleotides are TGTGCCAGCAGTTCCGAGACAGGGTTCTCCTACGAGCAGTACTTC.

V gene TRBV28 combines with J gene TRBJ2-5, with TRBD2 matching over 7 bases. The CDR3 covers 16 residues. Germline values: CDR1 MDHEN, CDR2 SYDVKM. Unmatched junction bases numbered 10, after V lost 2 bases and J lost 4 bases. The CDR3 loop reads CASSLGTSVDRETQYF. CDR3 sequence (DNA): TGTGCCAGCAGTTTAGGTACTAGCGTCGATAGAGAGACCCAGTACTTC.

CDR3 bases: TGCGCCAGCAGCCAATACCAAACAGGTTTCGGACGGACGTGGGAGCAGTACTTC. Translating it yields CASSQYQTGFGRTWEQYF. This chain links TRBV4-1 with TRBJ2-7; weak D call: TRBD1 (5 bases). The germline V and J ends were trimmed by 2 bases and 7 bases, with 27 bases remaining between them. This CDR3 spans 18 amino acids. The germline gives CDR1 MGHRA, CDR2 YSYEKL.

The chain has TRBV9 and TRBJ2-1; 7 bases fit TRBD2. The CDR3 is made up of 15 amino acids. The V segment lost 0 bases and the J segment 4 bases; nucleotides outside the gene matches: 4. CDR1 and CDR2 (germline): SGDLS, YYNGEE. CDR3 coding DNA: TGTGCCAGCAGCGTAGCCCCTAGCGGTTACAATGAGCAGTTCTTC. This translates into CASSVAPSGYNEQFF.

The chain links TRBV6-5 to TRBJ1-5, with 9 positions matching TRBD1. The CDR3 runs 15 residues. Per the germline V gene, CDR1 is MNHEY and CDR2 is SVGAGI. V shed 7 bases and J 2 bases; nucleotides not matched to a gene: 6. CDR3 sequence (DNA): TGTGCCAGCAAAAAGACAGGGGGTCGCAATCAGCCCCAGCATTTT. As protein: CASKKTGGRNQPQHF.

This chain uses TRBV5-4 with TRBJ2-3; the match to TRBD2 covers 7 bases. The CDR3 runs 16 residues. Trimming at V came to 2 bases and at J to 1 base, leaving 7 bases not matched to a gene. Germline CDR1 reads SGHNT; CDR2 reads YYREEE (reference sequence). CDR3 sequence (DNA): TGTGCCAGCAGCTTCGCCGGGACTACTGGCACAGATACGCAGTATTTT. This codes for CASSFAGTTGTDTQYF. Full variable domain (outside the CDR3, taken from reference TRBV5-4 and TRBJ2-3): ETGVTQSPTHLIKTRGQQVTLRCSSQSGHNTVSWYQQALGQGPQFIFQYYREEENGRGNFPPRFSGLQFPNYSSELNVNALELDDSALYLCASSFAGTTGTDTQYFGPGTRLTVL.

The rearrangement links TRBV4-1 to TRBJ2-3; 9 bases are shared with TRBD2. V dropped 0 bases and J dropped 4; count of bases not matched to a gene: 5. Germline V gene sequence: CDR1 MGHRA, CDR2 YSYEKL. The CDR3 has 16 residues. The CDR3 sequence: CASSQESSGTADTQYF. DNA for the CDR3: TGCGCCAGCAGCCAAGAATCTAGCGGGACCGCAGATACGCAGTATTTT.